Shown below are 28 T cell receptor beta chains from a single sample sequenced in a study of cytomegalovirus exposure and HLA in healthy donors (dated by TCRdb to the late 2010s). The protocol used for the library was the immunoSEQ multiplex PCR assay. A mixture of 60 forward primers for TCR Vbeta segments and 13 reverse primers for TCR Jbeta segments was used in the multiplex PCR. The clones in this table, taken by TCRdb from immuneACCESS, are in-frame only. Not every clone is retained; where verified, under half of the shortfall comes from an unresolved V gene, and the cause of the rest is unknown. This sample holds some 62,000 clones; about 90% were observed only once. The ten largest clones capture more than 1.4% of the sample. The material sequenced was PBMCs. The source is a man aged 18-30 years in good health and CMV-seronegative.

This chain links TRBV9 with TRBJ2-1; 7 bases fit TRBD2. Germline values: CDR1 SGDLS, CDR2 YYNGEE. The CDR3 has 17 residues. V shed 3 bases, J shed 4 bases, and the junction held 13 bases outside the gene matches. Here the CDR3 reads CASSDDPLAVIYNEQFF. CDR3 coding DNA: TGTGCCAGCAGCGATGACCCCCTAGCGGTGATTTACAATGAGCAGTTCTTC.

This sequence joins TRBV4-1 and TRBJ2-7, with 8 bases lining up with TRBD1. Germline assignment: CDR1 MGHRA and CDR2 YSYEKL. The CDR3 is made up of 18 amino acids. The junction had 15 bases not matched to a gene; V was cut back by 0 bases and J by 5 bases. CDR3 in amino acids: CASSQDESRTGKGDEQYF. In nucleotides, the CDR3 is TGCGCCAGCAGCCAAGATGAATCCCGGACAGGGAAAGGTGACGAGCAGTACTTC.

The rearrangement uses TRBV6-4 and TRBJ1-5; D is ambiguous. V lost 4 bases and J lost 1, with 5 bases in between. Germline-derived CDR1 and CDR2 are MRHNA and SNTAGT. The CDR3 runs to 13 residues. CDR3 protein: CASSALSNQPQHF. CDR3 nucleotide sequence: TGTGCCAGCAGTGCGTTGAGCAATCAGCCCCAGCATTTT.

The chain carries TRBV28 and TRBJ1-3, with D unresolved. The V end was cut by 6 bases, the J end by 0 bases, with 12 bases between. Germline values: CDR1 MDHEN, CDR2 SYDVKM. This CDR3 is 15 amino acids long. The CDR3: CASSRRQLSGNTIYF. The CDR3 coding sequence is TGTGCCAGCAGCCGAAGACAACTCTCTGGAAACACCATATATTTT.

This clone was seen a few times. V is TRBV6-6 and J is TRBJ1-6; D call uncertain. There are 12 residues in the CDR3. The V end lost 8 bases, the J end lost 10 bases, and 12 bases lay between the germline ends. The germline V gene encodes CDR1 MNHNY and CDR2 SVGAGI (reference sequence). DNA for the CDR3: TGTGCCAGCTGGGCGGAGGGCTCACCCCTCCACTTT. Amino acid sequence: CASWAEGSPLHF.

As regards this clone: Other DNA sequences of this sample code for an identical CDR3. The chain couples TRBV27 to TRBJ1-2; 9 positions match TRBD1. Trimming cost V 3 bases and J 4 bases; bases outside gene matches: 3. This CDR3 spans 14 amino acids. Germline V lookup: CDR1 MNHEY, CDR2 SMNVEV (reference sequence). As DNA, the CDR3 is TGTGCCAGCAGTTTGTCGGGACAGGGCTATGGCTACACCTTC. It encodes CASSLSGQGYGYTF.

The J gene is TRBJ1-1, the V gene TRBV6-1; D gene unclear. Germline assignment: CDR1 MNHNS and CDR2 SASEGT. Trimming took off 4 bases at V and 2 bases at J, with 11 bases between the two ends. This CDR3 is built from 14 residues. The CDR3 bases are TGTGCCAGCAGTGCTCAGGTGGCTAACACTGAAGCTTTCTTT. Encoded protein: CASSAQVANTEAFF.

V usage is TRBV7-3 and J usage is TRBJ2-2, with 8 bases fitting TRBD2. Germline V gene sequence: CDR1 SGHTA, CDR2 FQGTGA. CDR3 length equals 13 residues. The J segment lost 6 bases and the V segment lost 7 bases, leaving 4 bases of the junction unmatched. The DNA for the CDR3 is TGTGCCAGCACCCCTAGCGGGTCCGGGGAGCTGTTTTTT. Its protein product is CASTPSGSGELFF.

The V gene is TRBV28, the J gene TRBJ1-6; 10 bases line up with TRBD1. V shed 4 bases and J 7 bases; nucleotides not matched to a gene: 4. CDR3 size: 15 residues. The germline CDR1 and CDR2 sequences are MDHEN and SYDVKM. The CDR3 here is CASSSRTGGNSPLHF. DNA of the CDR3: TGTGCCAGCAGTTCCCGGACAGGGGGAAATTCACCCCTCCACTTT.

The chain carries TRBV28 and TRBJ1-5, with TRBD1 matching over 7 bases. J was trimmed by 2 bases and V by 6 bases; bases with no gene match: 13. Germline V gene lookup returns CDR1 MDHEN and CDR2 SYDVKM. The CDR3 is 17 residues long. Here the CDR3 DNA reads TGTGCCAGCAGGGGTCCACTCGGACAGGCCCGCAATCAGCCCCAGCATTTT. As protein: CASRGPLGQARNQPQHF.

The J gene is TRBJ2-3, the V gene TRBV19, with a possible D match to TRBD2 (5 bases). Per germline, CDR1 LNHDA and CDR2 SQIVND (reference sequence). Deletions cut 8 bases from V and 2 bases from J, with 11 bases between. The CDR3 contains 13 residues. The CDR3 DNA follows: TGTGCCAGTCATGGAGGAGTCACAGATACGCAGTATTTT. Its translation: CASHGGVTDTQYF.

The rearrangement uses TRBV29-1 and TRBJ1-1, with 8 nucleotides matching TRBD1. This CDR3 has 13 amino acids. Germline-derived CDR1 and CDR2 are SQVTM and ANQGSEA. V was clipped by 7 bases and J by 4 bases; unmatched bases: 8. CDR3 nucleotides: TGCAGCGCCGGAGACAGGGGTGGCACTGAAGCTTTCTTT. Protein: CSAGDRGGTEAFF. The variable domain in full, with the rest retrieved from reference TRBV29-1 and TRBJ1-1, is SAVISQKPSRDICQRGTSLTIQCQVDSQVTMMFWYRQQPGQSLTLIATANQGSEATYESGFVIDKFPISRPNLTFSTLTVSNMSPEDSSIYLCSAGDRGGTEAFFGQGTRLTVV.

The chain links TRBV6-5 to TRBJ1-2, with 7 bases matching TRBD1. The germline CDR1 and CDR2 sequences are MNHEY and SVGAGI. This CDR3 region has 15 residues. V lost 8 bases and J lost 4; bases outside the gene matches: 13. This CDR3 is CASVPYEGAGYGYTF. CDR3 DNA sequence: TGTGCCAGCGTCCCTTATGAGGGGGCGGGCTATGGCTACACCTTC.

V is TRBV19 and J is TRBJ2-2; D ambiguous. Germline V gives CDR1 LNHDA, CDR2 SQIVND (reference sequence). V gave up 6 bases and J gave up 6 bases, with 5 bases separating them. The CDR3 loop spans 11 amino acids. CDR3 coding DNA: TGTGCCAGTAGCATTCCCGGGGAGCTGTTTTTT. This translates into CASSIPGELFF.

This clone is labeled medium-sized (0.01 to 0.1%). The J gene is TRBJ1-2, the V gene TRBV6-1; 10 bases align to TRBD1. This CDR3 region has 13 residues. Germline V gene data show CDR1 as MNHNS and CDR2 as SASEGT. Trimming at V came to 1 base and at J to 12 bases, leaving 5 bases not matched to a gene. The chain's CDR3 is CASSEGQGAHDTF. The CDR3 coding sequence is TGTGCCAGCAGTGAAGGACAGGGGGCGCACGACACCTTC.

The chain links TRBV14 to TRBJ1-1, with D possibly being TRBD1 (6 bases). The ends were cut back, 4 bases at V and 5 bases at J, with 20 bases in the middle. The CDR3 covers 16 residues. Germline CDR1 SGHDN, CDR2 FVKESK. The CDR3 coding sequence is TGTGCCAGCAGCCGTAACCCACAGGGCCTACGGACTGAAGCTTTCTTT. Protein: CASSRNPQGLRTEAFF.

The chain combines TRBV19 with TRBJ2-5; 9 positions agree with TRBD1. From germline, CDR1 is LNHDA and CDR2 SQIVND (reference sequence). Trimming took 8 bases from V and 1 from J; bases not matched to a gene: 2. This CDR3 region has 13 residues. CDR3 DNA sequence: TGTGCCAGTTCACAGGGGGCCCAAGAGACCCAGTACTTC. As protein: CASSQGAQETQYF.

The V gene is TRBV2, the J gene TRBJ2-7; the match to TRBD1 covers 12 bases. Germline V lookup: CDR1 SNHLY, CDR2 FYNNEI. V dropped 6 bases and J dropped 5; count of bases not matched to a gene: 11. The CDR3 runs to 16 residues. In DNA, the CDR3 is TGTGCCAGCAGGGACCCCCGGGACAGGGGGCTCCACGAGCAGTACTTC. It encodes CASRDPRDRGLHEQYF.

The rearrangement joins TRBV6-5 to TRBJ2-5; possibly TRBD2 for D (6 bases). The CDR3 extends over 13 amino acids. In germline, CDR1 is MNHEY, CDR2 SVGAGI. V dropped 2 bases and J dropped 7 bases, with 11 bases sitting between them. This CDR3 is CASSYEWGGTQYF. The CDR3 DNA is TGTGCCAGCAGTTACGAGTGGGGAGGGACCCAGTACTTC.

Only a few counts were recorded for this clone. The chain uses TRBV19 and TRBJ1-6; tentatively, D is TRBD1 (6 bases). This CDR3 is built from 15 residues. V was cut by 11 bases and J by 7 bases, with 21 bases left in between. CDR1 LNHDA and CDR2 SQIVND come from the germline V gene (reference sequence). The chain's CDR3 is CAGRLSAGANSPLHF. For the CDR3, the DNA is TGTGCCGGACGACTCTCAGCAGGGGCGAATTCACCCCTCCACTTT.

For the CDR3, the DNA is TGTGCCAGCAGCTTAGATCGCAGAGATACGCAGTATTTT. Translated, it gives CASSLDRRDTQYF. The gene calls are TRBV11-2 and TRBJ2-3; D remains unclear. V was trimmed by 0 bases and J by 5 bases, leaving 6 bases between them. CDR1 is SGHAT and CDR2 is FQNNGV in the germline V gene. The CDR3 has 13 residues.

The genes are TRBV10-3 and TRBJ1-1, with D possibly matching TRBD1 (5 bases). Germline CDR1 reads ENHRY; CDR2 reads SYGVKD. V was trimmed by 6 bases and J by 3 bases, leaving 17 bases between them. This CDR3 spans 15 amino acids. CDR3: CAIREDQGRDTEAFF. As DNA, the CDR3 is TGTGCCATCAGGGAGGATCAGGGAAGGGACACTGAAGCTTTCTTT.

The chain uses TRBV28 and TRBJ1-1, with D tentatively TRBD1 (6 bases). Germline-derived CDR1 and CDR2 are MDHEN and SYDVKM. The CDR3 runs to 13 residues. Trimming shortened V by 6 bases and J by 4 bases, and 12 bases separated the two germline ends. In DNA form, the CDR3 reads TGTGCCAGCAGGCCCGGGACACGCACTGAAGCTTTCTTT. Protein sequence: CASRPGTRTEAFF.

The V and J genes are TRBV5-1 and TRBJ2-5; 8 bases align to TRBD2. There are 15 residues in the CDR3. Germline CDR1 reads SGHRS; CDR2 reads YFSETQ. V lost 1 base, J lost 4 bases, and 6 bases stayed unmatched. The CDR3 is CASSLQSGGRETQYF. Written as DNA, the CDR3 is TGCGCCAGCAGCTTGCAGAGCGGGGGTCGAGAGACCCAGTACTTC. The full variable domain, completed using reference TRBV5-1 and TRBJ2-5, is KAGVTQTPRYLIKTRGQQVTLSCSPISGHRSVSWYQQTPGQGLQFLFEYFSETQRNKGNFPGRFSGRQFSNSRSEMNVSTLELGDSALYLCASSLQSGGRETQYFGPGTRLLVL.

This chain connects TRBV10-3 to TRBJ2-1, with 11 nucleotides matching TRBD2. The CDR3 is made up of 17 amino acids. With V trimmed by 5 bases and J by 0 bases, 6 bases remained unmatched. The germline V gene encodes CDR1 ENHRY and CDR2 SYGVKD. CDR3 in amino acids: CAISLAGGPSSYNEQFF. Written as DNA, the CDR3 is TGTGCCATCAGTCTAGCGGGGGGCCCCAGCTCCTACAATGAGCAGTTCTTC.

CDR3 bases: TGTGCTAGTGGTTTGGAAGGGGGCACCGGGGAGCTGTTTTTT. This encodes CASGLEGGTGELFF. The gene calls are TRBV12-5 and TRBJ2-2; D may be TRBD1 (6 bases). The V end lost 1 base, the J end lost 4 bases, and 7 bases lay between the germline ends. Germline-derived CDR1 and CDR2 are LGHNT and FRNRAP. This CDR3 has 14 amino acids.

The J gene is TRBJ2-5, the V gene TRBV11-2; perhaps TRBD2 as D (5 bases). V lost 8 bases and J lost 5, with 12 bases in between. In germline, CDR1 is SGHAT, CDR2 FQNNGV. The CDR3 is made up of 12 amino acids. CDR3 sequence: CASGREWETQYF. The CDR3 DNA sequence: TGTGCCAGCGGTCGGGAATGGGAGACCCAGTACTTC.

The chain is built from TRBV28 and TRBJ2-5; 16 bases match TRBD2. This CDR3 is 19 amino acids long. The V segment lost 5 bases and the J segment 5 bases; nucleotides outside the gene matches: 14. Germline CDR1 and CDR2: MDHEN and SYDVKM. The CDR3 nucleotides are TGTGCCAGCAGTGGGCCGGGACCCGGGACTAGCGGGGGGGCGGAGACCCAGTACTTC. Its translation is CASSGPGPGTSGGAETQYF.